The rows below give T cell receptor beta chains drawn from one sample of a study of T cells and Merkel cell carcinoma outcomes. The data were produced by immunoSEQ multiplex PCR, yet TCRdb's version contains in-frame clones alone and is incomplete. This repertoire shows about 19,000 clones, approximately 80% found once; its top ten account for about 3.1%. The sequenced sample was tumor tissue from Merkel cell carcinoma. The source of these receptors is a human donor with Merkel cell carcinoma. Both conserved end residues are part of each CDR3. Each record gives: J gene, clone size, D gene, V gene, CDR3 protein. The D gene is left open where the match is weak. Size tells how often a clone was seen (once, few, many) or the class of an expanded clone, and some rows leave it out.

TRBJ1-4 | once | - | TRBV6-6 | CASSRNEKLFF
TRBJ2-1 | - | TRBD2 | TRBV5-1 | CASRLAWNEQFF
TRBJ2-3 | - | - | TRBV13 | CASSPTLDGDFTDTQYF
TRBJ2-1 | - | - | TRBV14 | CASSQANNEQFF
TRBJ1-1 | - | - | TRBV7-8 | CASSLRTSGMNTEAFF
TRBJ1-6 | - | - | TRBV19 | CASSFPQGIQRSSYNSPLHF
TRBJ1-5 | - | - | TRBV6-1 | CASSDWTDQPQHF
TRBJ1-2 | once | - | TRBV6-6 | CASSRQENYGYTF
TRBJ2-1 | - | TRBD2 | TRBV7-3 | CASSLNPAGAYNEQFF
TRBJ2-1 | - | - | TRBV7-9 | CASRSVLAYNEQFF
TRBJ2-5 | - | TRBD1 | TRBV18 | CASSRRWTGGLETQYF
TRBJ2-2 | - | TRBD2 | TRBV18 | CASSRERGGELFF
TRBJ2-1 | once | TRBD2 | TRBV6-5 | CASRLRLAEHNEQFF
TRBJ2-7 | - | - | TRBV15 | CATSRDTEIYEQYF
TRBJ2-2 | - | - | TRBV29-1 | CSAAGTPTGELFF
TRBJ1-5 | - | - | TRBV10-2 | CASAGGNSNQPQHF
TRBJ2-7 | - | - | TRBV23-1 | CASSRPGEGSYEQYF
TRBJ2-3 | - | - | TRBV18 | CASSLFSHTQYF
TRBJ2-7 | - | - | TRBV10-3 | CATFSRQDNSYEQYF
TRBJ1-2 | - | TRBD1 | TRBV2 | CASSSGTGDYGYTF
TRBJ2-3 | - | - | TRBV5-1 | CASSLRAFRADTQYF
TRBJ2-5 | - | - | TRBV7-8 | CASSSPETQYF
TRBJ1-6 | - | - | TRBV7-9 | CASSFNSGGHNSPLHF
TRBJ1-2 | - | TRBD1 | TRBV28 | CASSLQQGGGYTF
TRBJ1-1 | - | - | TRBV2 | CASRGGREAFF
TRBJ1-2 | few | - | TRBV7-9 | CASSFWDGYTF
TRBJ2-6 | - | TRBD2 | TRBV9 | CASSVGVAGGGLPGANVLTF
TRBJ2-6 | - | - | TRBV6-1 | CASGTTGANVLTF
TRBJ1-5 | - | - | TRBV10-1 | CASSESGTEEPQHF
TRBJ1-4 | - | TRBD1 | TRBV7-9 | CASSLTGRNEKLFF
TRBJ1-1 | - | - | TRBV5-4 | CASSDDRRDHTEAFF
TRBJ1-4 | - | - | TRBV11-2 | CASSLHRVEKLFF
TRBJ1-5 | few | - | TRBV6-6 | CASRPQFLSNQPQHF
TRBJ2-1 | - | TRBD2 | TRBV5-1 | CASSSREVYNEQFF
TRBJ2-7 | - | - | TRBV5-4 | CASSLDTGNKAYEQYF
TRBJ2-7 | once | - | TRBV5-5 | CASTPGPNPSYEQYF
TRBJ1-2 | - | - | TRBV2 | CASSEWVHGYTF
TRBJ2-7 | - | - | TRBV7-2 | CASSSSAGNYEQYF
TRBJ2-3 | - | TRBD2 | TRBV7-3 | CASSLHLAGAGDTQYF
TRBJ2-7 | - | - | TRBV6-5 | CASSPQESSYEQYF
TRBJ2-5 | - | - | TRBV2 | CASSEGLRGVETQYF
TRBJ2-7 | - | - | TRBV27 | CASSLGVATEQYF
TRBJ2-3 | - | - | TRBV7-3 | CASSQYGGDTQYF
TRBJ2-2 | - | - | TRBV18 | CASSRRAGTGELFF
TRBJ2-4 | - | - | TRBV4-2 | CASSQDRSKNIQYF
TRBJ1-5 | few | - | TRBV5-1 | CASSSGQPNQPQHF
TRBJ1-2 | - | - | TRBV5-1 | CASSFSRRYGYTF
TRBJ2-7 | - | - | TRBV5-1 | CASSFWGPGGYEQYF
TRBJ1-1 | - | TRBD1 | TRBV25-1 | CASSGPGTETNTEAFF
TRBJ1-3 | - | - | TRBV19 | CASSQGSGNTIYF
TRBJ1-4 | - | - | TRBV6-5 | CASSYSVGAGEKLFF
TRBJ2-1 | - | TRBD1 | TRBV25-1 | CASTSPPRQGSGEQFF
TRBJ1-1 | - | - | TRBV6-4 | CASSASGFGTEAFF
TRBJ2-7 | - | - | TRBV27 | CASSIQWGVGEQYF
TRBJ1-5 | - | - | TRBV18 | CASSGGVQPQHF
TRBJ1-2 | - | - | TRBV5-1 | CASSPGGGGYTF
TRBJ2-2 | - | - | TRBV7-3 | CASSLSRNTGELFF
TRBJ1-5 | - | - | TRBV6-6 | CATEQGDQPQHF
TRBJ2-3 | - | TRBD1 | TRBV5-6 | CASSLAGQGLTDTQYF
TRBJ1-1 | - | - | TRBV4-1 | CASSPGMNTEAFF